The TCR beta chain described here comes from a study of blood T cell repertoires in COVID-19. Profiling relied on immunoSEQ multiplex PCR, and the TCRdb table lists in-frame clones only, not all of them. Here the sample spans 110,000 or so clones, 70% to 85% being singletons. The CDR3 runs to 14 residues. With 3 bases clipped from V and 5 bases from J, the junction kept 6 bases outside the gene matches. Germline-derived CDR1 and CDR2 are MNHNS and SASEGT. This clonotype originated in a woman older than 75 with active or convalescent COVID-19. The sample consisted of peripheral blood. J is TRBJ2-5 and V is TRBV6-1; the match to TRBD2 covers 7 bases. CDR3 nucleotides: TGTGCCAGCAGTGACATACTAGCGTCGGAGACCCAGTACTTC. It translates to CASSDILASETQYF.